Following are 14 T cell receptor beta chains from one sample sequenced in a study of CD8 T cells in Susac syndrome. When the RNA was reverse transcribed, random hexamers were used with an input of roughly 0.5 to 1 ug. TCRdb analysed the immunoSEQ multiplex PCR reads with MiXCR anew, one entry per CDR3 protein. The sample lists roughly 130,000 distinct CDR3 sequences, about 95% occurring once. The sample comprised CD4+ T cells from PBMCs. The receptor set was obtained from a human donor with multiple sclerosis.

The chain employs TRBV20-1 and TRBJ2-7; the D gene is possibly TRBD2 (6 bases). This CDR3 has 14 amino acids. V lost 6 bases and J 4 bases, leaving 19 bases between the germline ends. CDR1 and CDR2 (germline): DFQATT, SNEGSKA (reference sequence). The CDR3 region has the DNA TGCAGTGCCATCCCCGGGAGTAGTTTATACGAGCAGTACTTC. Translation gives CSAIPGSSLYEQYF.

The chain is built from TRBV7-2 and TRBJ2-1; 12 nucleotides line up with TRBD2. The V gene end was trimmed by 5 bases and the J gene end by 6 bases; junction bases not matched to a gene: 14. This CDR3 has 18 residues. Germline V CDR1 and CDR2: SGHTA, FQGNSA. The CDR3 bases are TGTGCCAGCAGCCAGAGGGTCACCTCTAGCGGGGGGGGCAATGAGCAGTTCTTC. Its protein is CASSQRVTSSGGGNEQFF.

This clonotype has just one count. This rearrangement joins TRBV7-9 to TRBJ1-6; 7 nucleotides align to TRBD1. CDR3 size: 15 residues. Trimming at V came to 1 base and at J to 4 bases, leaving 1 base not matched to a gene. Germline lookup yields CDR1 SEHNR and CDR2 FQNEAQ (reference sequence). Here the CDR3 DNA reads TGTGCCAGCAGCTTAGGGGACAGATATAATTCACCCCTCCACTTT. Translation gives CASSLGDRYNSPLHF.

The CDR3 is CASSPKTGTGENEQFF. The CDR3 nucleotides read TGTGCCAGCAGCCCCAAAACCGGGACAGGGGAGAATGAGCAGTTCTTC. The chain has TRBV13 and TRBJ2-1; TRBD1 matches 10 bases. Germline V gene lookup returns CDR1 PRHDT and CDR2 FYEKMQ (reference sequence). The CDR3 loop spans 16 amino acids. After removal of 5 bases from V and 7 bases from J, the junction contained 11 bases not matched to a gene.

The chain joins TRBV7-8 to TRBJ1-5; no reliable D call. This CDR3 has 15 amino acids. V shed 5 bases and J shed 1 base, with 12 bases lying between them. From germline, CDR1 is SGHVS and CDR2 FQNEAQ. CDR3 DNA: TGTGCCAGCAGCCAACACGACACAAGCAATCAGCCCCAGCATTTT. Translation gives CASSQHDTSNQPQHF.

This rearrangement joins TRBV3-1 to TRBJ1-4, with a weak D call TRBD1 (5 bases). This CDR3 is built from 15 residues. V shed 0 bases and J shed 10 bases, with 15 bases lying between them. CDR1 is LGHDT, CDR2 YNNKEL, per germline (reference sequence). CDR3 DNA: TGTGCCAGCAGCCAAGATAGGGGTCGGGGGAGAAAACTGTTTTTT. It codes for CASSQDRGRGRKLFF.

The J gene is TRBJ1-5, the V gene TRBV12-3 or TRBV12-4; the D is unclear. This CDR3 is 15 amino acids long. Trimming removed 1 base at V and 2 bases at J, with 9 bases between. DNA for the CDR3: TGTGCCAGCAGTTTAGGTCACCAACGCAATCAGCCCCAGCATTTT. Translating gives CASSLGHQRNQPQHF.

The genes are TRBV20-1 and TRBJ2-4; D may be TRBD1 (6 bases). Germline CDR1 reads DFQATT; CDR2 reads SNEGSKA (reference sequence). The CDR3 runs 13 residues. Trimming stripped 0 bases from V and 3 bases from J, with 6 bases between. The CDR3 DNA is TGCAGTGCTAGAGACAGGGGCAAAAACATTCAGTACTTC. Its translation: CSARDRGKNIQYF.

The chain couples TRBV12-3 or TRBV12-4 to TRBJ2-7; D gene uncertain. The CDR3 consists of 12 residues. Trimming shortened V by 3 bases and J by 5 bases, and 8 bases separated the two germline ends. The CDR3 loop is CASSLGPHEQYF. CDR3 in DNA: TGTGCCAGCAGTTTGGGTCCCCACGAGCAGTACTTC.

J is TRBJ2-4 and V is TRBV20-1; 10 bases agree with TRBD2. V gave up 6 bases and J gave up 5 bases; unmatched junction bases: 4. The CDR3 length is 13 residues. Per the germline V gene, CDR1 is DFQATT and CDR2 is SNEGSKA (reference sequence). The CDR3 loop reads CSAPLAGENIQYF. The CDR3, as DNA: TGCAGTGCCCCTCTAGCGGGGGAAAACATTCAGTACTTC.

V usage is TRBV30 and J usage is TRBJ1-2; D remains ambiguous. Trimming removed 2 bases from V and 8 bases from J, with 9 bases in between. The CDR3 runs to 11 residues. Germline lookup yields CDR1 GTSNPN and CDR2 SVGIG (reference sequence). The CDR3 sequence is CAWSPGSGYTF. The CDR3 coding sequence is TGTGCCTGGAGTCCAGGATCAGGCTACACCTTC. Looking up the rest from reference TRBV30 and TRBJ1-2 gives the full variable domain: SQTIHQWPATLVQPVGSPLSLECTVEGTSNPNLYWYRQAAGRGLQLLFYSVGIGQISSEVPQNLSASRPQDRQFILSSKKLLLSDSGFYLCAWSPGSGYTFGSGTRLTVV.

This chain connects TRBV20-1 to TRBJ2-1; 10 nucleotides align to TRBD2. The CDR3 loop spans 15 amino acids. The ends lost 5 bases at V and 4 bases at J; junction bases unmatched: 8. In germline, CDR1 is DFQATT, CDR2 SNEGSKA (reference sequence). Here the CDR3 reads CSARQREGTYNEQFF. CDR3 sequence (DNA): TGCAGTGCTCGACAGCGGGAGGGGACTTACAATGAGCAGTTCTTC.

This chain links TRBV5-1 with TRBJ2-7, with D maybe TRBD1 (5 bases). Looked up from germline, CDR1 is SGHRS and CDR2 is YFSETQ. Trimming pared 0 bases from V and 0 bases from J, leaving 7 bases between. The CDR3 runs 14 residues. DNA of the CDR3: TGCGCCAGCAGCTTGGCAGGGATCTCCTACGAGCAGTACTTC. Its translation: CASSLAGISYEQYF.

The chain joins TRBV28 to TRBJ1-2; no firm D call. Per the germline V gene, CDR1 is MDHEN and CDR2 is SYDVKM. This CDR3 comprises 13 residues. V shed 3 bases and J shed 8 bases, with 13 bases lying between them. CDR3 bases: TGTGCCAGCAGTTTTTCACAGTCGAGGGGCTACACCTTC. This codes for CASSFSQSRGYTF.